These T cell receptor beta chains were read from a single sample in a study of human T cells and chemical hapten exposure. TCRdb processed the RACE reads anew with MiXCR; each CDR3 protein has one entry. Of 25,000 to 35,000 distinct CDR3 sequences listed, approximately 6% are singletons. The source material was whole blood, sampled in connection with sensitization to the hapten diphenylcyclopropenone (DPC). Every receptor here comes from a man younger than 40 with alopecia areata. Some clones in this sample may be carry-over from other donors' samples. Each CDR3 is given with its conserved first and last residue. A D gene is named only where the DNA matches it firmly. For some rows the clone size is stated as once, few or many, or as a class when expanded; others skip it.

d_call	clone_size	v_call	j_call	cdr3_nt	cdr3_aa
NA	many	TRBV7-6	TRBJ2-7	TGTGCCAGCAGCCGACATAAGAACTACGAGCAGTACTTC	CASSRHKNYEQYF
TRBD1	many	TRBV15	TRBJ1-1	TGTGCCACCAGCGCCGGGGACAGCCAAGAAGCTTTCTTT	CATSAGDSQEAFF
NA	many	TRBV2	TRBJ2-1	TGTGCCAGCCGCGAGGGGTCCTACAATGAGCAGTTCTTC	CASREGSYNEQFF
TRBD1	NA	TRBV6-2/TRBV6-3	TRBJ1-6	TGTGCCAGCAGTTACCCCGGGACAGTTAATTCACCCCTCCACTTT	CASSYPGTVNSPLHF
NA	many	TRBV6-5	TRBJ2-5	TGTGCCAGCAGTTACTCGCGCGTCCAAGAGACCCAGTACTTC	CASSYSRVQETQYF
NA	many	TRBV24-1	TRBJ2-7	TGTGCCACCAGTGATCTAGGAGAACGCGAGCAGTACTTC	CATSDLGEREQYF
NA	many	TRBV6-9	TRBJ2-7	TGTGCCAGCAGCGCCAATAGGGCTTCGGACGAGCAGTACTTC	CASSANRASDEQYF
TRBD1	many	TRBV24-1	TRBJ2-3	TGTGCCACCAGTGATTTTAGGACAGGTTTTAGGACAGGGGGCCTCAGCACAGATACGCAGTATTTT	CATSDFRTGFRTGGLSTDTQYF
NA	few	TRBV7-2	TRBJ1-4	TGTGCCAGCACCCAGACCAGCGGAAAACTGTTTTTT	CASTQTSGKLFF
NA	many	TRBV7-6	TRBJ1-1	TGTGCCAGCAGCTCCCAGGAGGGAGAAGCTTTCTTT	CASSSQEGEAFF
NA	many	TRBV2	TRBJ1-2	TGTGCCAGCAGTCTGACAGAATCCTATGGCTACACCTTC	CASSLTESYGYTF
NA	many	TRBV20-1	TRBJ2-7	TGCAGTGCCACCCTTCAGGGGATTAACTACGAGCAGTACTTC	CSATLQGINYEQYF
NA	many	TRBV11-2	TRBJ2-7	TGTGCCAGCAGCTTAGCGGTAGCGGCTACCTACGAGCAGTACTTC	CASSLAVAATYEQYF
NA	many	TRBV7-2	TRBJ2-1	TGTGCCAGCAGCTTCGGGACTGACCGAGGAGGCGACAATGAGCAGTTCTTC	CASSFGTDRGGDNEQFF
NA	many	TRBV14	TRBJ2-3	TGTGCCAGCAGCCCCTTGAGGGGCGCTTCTAGCACAGATACGCAGTATTTT	CASSPLRGASSTDTQYF
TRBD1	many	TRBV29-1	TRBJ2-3	TGCAGCGTTGAGGGACAGGGAGCAGATACGCAGTATTTT	CSVEGQGADTQYF
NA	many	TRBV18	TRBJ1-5	TGTGCCAGCTCACCACAGGACGCTAGCGATCAGCCCCAGCATTTT	CASSPQDASDQPQHF
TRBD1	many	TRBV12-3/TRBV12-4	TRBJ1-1	TGTGCCAGCAGGGACAGGTCGGAAGCTTTCTTT	CASRDRSEAFF
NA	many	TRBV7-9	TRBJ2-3	TGTGCCAGCTCCGAGACTCTCCACGGCACAGATACGCAGTATTTT	CASSETLHGTDTQYF
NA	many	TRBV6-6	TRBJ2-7	TGTGCCAGCAGTTACTCAGGAGGGGGCCCCTCCTACGAGCAGTACTTC	CASSYSGGGPSYEQYF
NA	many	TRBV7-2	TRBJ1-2	TGTGCCAGCAGCCACCCTGACGGATCGTATAACTATGGCTACACCTTC	CASSHPDGSYNYGYTF
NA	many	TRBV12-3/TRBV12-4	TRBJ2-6	TGTGCCAGCAGTTTGGGGAACTCTGGGGCCAACGTCCTGACTTTC	CASSLGNSGANVLTF
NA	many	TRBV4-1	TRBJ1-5	TGCGCCAGCAGCCAAGAATGGGAGGGGATCCAGCATTTT	CASSQEWEGIQHF
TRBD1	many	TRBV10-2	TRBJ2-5	TGCGCCAGCTCTTTACAGGGGCCGGAGACCCAGTACTTC	CASSLQGPETQYF
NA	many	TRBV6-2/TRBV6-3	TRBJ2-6	TGTGCCAGCAGTTTCGAGGGACTTCTTCCTGGGGCCAACGTCCTGACTTTC	CASSFEGLLPGANVLTF
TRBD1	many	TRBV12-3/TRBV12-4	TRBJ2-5	TGTGCCAGCAGCCTCGGACAGGGGGTCTGGGAGACCCAGTACTTC	CASSLGQGVWETQYF
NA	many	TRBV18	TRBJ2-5	TGTGCCAGCTCACCACCGAGCTTCCAAGAGACCCAGTACTTC	CASSPPSFQETQYF
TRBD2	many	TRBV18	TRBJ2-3	TGTGCCAGCTCGGCCTGGACTAGCGTCCTCCAAGATACGCAGTATTTT	CASSAWTSVLQDTQYF
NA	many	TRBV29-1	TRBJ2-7	TGCAGCGTTGAAGGGGCCCTTGGAAGGCAGTACTTC	CSVEGALGRQYF
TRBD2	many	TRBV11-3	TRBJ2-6	TGTGCCAGCAGCCCGGGGGGGTTCGCTGGGGCCAACGTCCTGACTTTC	CASSPGGFAGANVLTF
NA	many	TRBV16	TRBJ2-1	TGTGCCAGCAGCCAATTGGGCAGGGGTAAGGATGAGCAGTTCTTC	CASSQLGRGKDEQFF
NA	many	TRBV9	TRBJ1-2	TGTGCCAGCAGCGGGGACGGTGGCAACTATGGCTACACCTTC	CASSGDGGNYGYTF
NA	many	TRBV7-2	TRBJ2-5	TGTGCCAGCAGCCTAGCCCACGACCAGTACTTC	CASSLAHDQYF
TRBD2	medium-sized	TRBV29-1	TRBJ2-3	TGCAGCGTTGGTCAGGTTAGCGGGAGCGCAGATACGCAGTATTTT	CSVGQVSGSADTQYF
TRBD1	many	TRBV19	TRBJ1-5	TGTGCCAGCCAGGACAGGGCAGGTCAGCCCCAGCATTTT	CASQDRAGQPQHF
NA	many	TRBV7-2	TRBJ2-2	TGTGCCAGCAGCCCGGAGGCTTCGAACACCGGGGAGCTGTTTTTT	CASSPEASNTGELFF
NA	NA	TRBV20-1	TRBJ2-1	TGCAGTGCTAGTAGCGGTCCCTTTTACAATGAGCAGTTCTTC	CSASSGPFYNEQFF
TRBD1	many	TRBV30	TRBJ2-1	TGTGCCTGTACAGGGGGGTGGTACAATGAGCAGTTCTTC	CACTGGWYNEQFF
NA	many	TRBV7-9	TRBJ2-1	TGTGCCAGCAGCTTAGGCTACCCTAGCTCCTACAATGAGCAGTTCTTC	CASSLGYPSSYNEQFF
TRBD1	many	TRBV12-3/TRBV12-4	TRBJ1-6	TGTGCCAGCAGTACTCAACGACAGGGTAATTCACCCCTCCACTTT	CASSTQRQGNSPLHF
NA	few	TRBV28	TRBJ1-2	TGTGCCAGCACCCAGGGCGCCCCGAGAGGCTACACCTTC	CASTQGAPRGYTF
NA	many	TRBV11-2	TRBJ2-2	TGTGCCAGCAGCTTAGCCAGGGTCAACACCGGGGAGCTGTTTTTT	CASSLARVNTGELFF
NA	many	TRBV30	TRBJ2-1	TGTGCCTGGAAGGACCGTAGCTCCTACAATGAGCAGTTCTTC	CAWKDRSSYNEQFF
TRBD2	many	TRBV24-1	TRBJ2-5	TGTGCCACCAGTGATTTACCTAGCGGGGGGCCCTCTTGGTACCAAGAGACCCAGTACTTC	CATSDLPSGGPSWYQETQYF
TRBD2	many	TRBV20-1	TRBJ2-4	TGCAGTGCTAGACCTCCTTTGGGCAGCGGGAGTTCCTCTAGGGGCAAAACATGCAAAAACATTCAGTACTTC	CSARPPLGSGSSSRGKTCKNIQYF
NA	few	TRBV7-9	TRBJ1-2	TGTGCCAGCAGCTTACATGGCGACGGTAACTATGGCTACACCTTC	CASSLHGDGNYGYTF
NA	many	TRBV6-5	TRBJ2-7	TGTGCCAGCAGTTACATCGGGGCGGCCCACTACGAGCAGTACTTC	CASSYIGAAHYEQYF
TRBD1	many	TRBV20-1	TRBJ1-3	TGCAGTGCTAGTACAGGGGCTGGAAACACCATATATTTT	CSASTGAGNTIYF
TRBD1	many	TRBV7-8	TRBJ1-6	TGTGCCAGCAGCCCCCACCGGGACAGGGTATCTTCACCCCTCCACTTT	CASSPHRDRVSSPLHF
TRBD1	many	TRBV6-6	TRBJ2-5	TGTGCCAGCAGTTCTCCCGGGACAGCCCAGGAGACCCAGTACTTC	CASSSPGTAQETQYF
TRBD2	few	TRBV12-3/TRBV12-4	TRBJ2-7	TGTGCCAGCACCAAAGGACTAGCGGGAGATAGCTCCTACGAGCAGTACTTC	CASTKGLAGDSSYEQYF
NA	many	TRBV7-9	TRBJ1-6	TGTGCCAGCAGCACCACAGGCTATAATTCACCCCTCCACTTT	CASSTTGYNSPLHF
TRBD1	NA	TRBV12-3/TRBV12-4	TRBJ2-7	TGTGCCAGCAGCCGGACAGGGTTGGGGCAGTACTTC	CASSRTGLGQYF
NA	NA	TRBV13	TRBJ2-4	TGTGCCAGCAGCTTAAGACAGAAAAACATTCAGTACTTC	CASSLRQKNIQYF
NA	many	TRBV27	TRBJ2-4	TGTGCCAGCAGTTCCTCAGGGTCCCACATTCAGTACTTC	CASSSSGSHIQYF
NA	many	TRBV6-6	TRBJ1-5	TGTGCCAGCAGCAAAGGACTAGTGGGGAATCAGCCCCAGCATTTT	CASSKGLVGNQPQHF
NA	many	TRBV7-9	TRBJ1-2	TGTGCCAGCTCTGGGCCGGATGGCTACACCTTC	CASSGPDGYTF
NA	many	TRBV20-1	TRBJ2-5	TGCAGTCCCCACTCCCTGGAGACCCAGTACTTC	CSPHSLETQYF
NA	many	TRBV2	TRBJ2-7	TGTGCCAGCAGTGACGGAAACTTCTACGAGCAGTACTTC	CASSDGNFYEQYF